The clone carrying this T cell receptor beta chain was observed a single time. This sample was included in a study of blood T cell repertoires in COVID-19. Trimming at V came to 4 bases and at J to 2 bases, leaving 3 bases not matched to a gene. CDR1 and CDR2 (germline): LGHDT, YNNKEL (reference sequence). The CDR3 runs to 15 residues. In the original processing: Counts of nucleated cells, estimated from reference gene primer amplification, were obtained. Repertoires were generated with immunoSEQ multiplex PCR, while TCRdb's copy carries only in-frame clones and drops some. The DNA gave D and trimming, while V, J and clone size come from that table. The profile covers about 300,000 clones, with more than 75% appearing a single time and approximately 1.5% taken by the ten largest.

The sequenced material came from peripheral blood. This TCR was recovered from a woman aged 50 to 60 with acute or convalescent COVID-19. The chain couples TRBV3-1 (or the pseudogene TRBV3-2) to TRBJ2-2, with 8 nucleotides matching TRBD2. CDR3 coding DNA: TGTGCCAGCAGCCCGAGCGGGAGTAACACCGGGGAGCTGTTTTTT. Its translation is CASSPSGSNTGELFF.